The clone carrying this T cell receptor (beta chain) has a single count. Its antigen remains unknown. The data derive from a study of cytomegalovirus exposure and HLA in healthy donors. Primers for the PCR totalled 60 Vbeta and 13 Jbeta. Clones were read by immunoSEQ multiplex PCR, and TCRdb kept only the in-frame ones, dropping some. The sample consists of 100,000 to 140,000 clones, 70% to 80% of them appearing once. V lost 4 bases, J lost 4 bases, and 13 bases lay in between. Germline CDR1 is MNHEY and CDR2 is SVGAGI. The CDR3 is 15 residues long. Study-wide results and limits: For TCR beta chains, V- and J-gene trimming was later linked to a missense DCLRE1C variant. Later analysis showed TCR association rates varying by HLA locus, highest for DRB1 and lowest for HLA-C. Clonal expansion was found to be greater in HLA-associated TCR beta chains than in equally common others in a later analysis.

The V gene is TRBV6-5, the J gene TRBJ2-2; possible D gene TRBD2, 5 bases. The specimen sequenced was PBMCs. This TCR was sampled from a man aged 18-30 years in good health and CMV-seronegative. In nucleotides, the CDR3 is TGTGCCAGCAGTTCACTAGATCCAGGCACCGGGGAGCTGTTTTTT. Its protein is CASSSLDPGTGELFF.